Below, 3 T cell receptor beta chains from the same sample are listed, as sequenced in a study of T cells in Graves' hyperthyroidism and ophthalmopathy. Amplified TCR beta CDR3 regions came from RNA transcripts. The TCR CDR3 first-round RT-PCR relied on the HTBI primer set. TCRdb reprocessed the multiplex PCR reads with MiXCR, giving one entry per CDR3 protein. The table lists approximately 640,000 distinct CDR3 sequences, roughly 17% of them singletons. The specimen sequenced was blood. These TCRs come from a man aged 50-59 years with Graves' hyperthyroidism.

This sequence joins TRBV7-9 and TRBJ2-2; D remains unclear. V dropped 7 bases and J dropped 0 bases, with 12 bases sitting between them. CDR3 length equals 15 residues. Germline CDR1 SEHNR, CDR2 FQNEAQ (reference sequence). In DNA form, the CDR3 reads TGTGCCAGCACCGGCATCGGGTCGAACACCGGGGAGCTGTTTTTT. It yields the protein CASTGIGSNTGELFF. The full variable domain, completed using reference TRBV7-9 and TRBJ2-2, is DTGVSQNPRHKITKRGQNVTFRCDPISEHNRLYWYRQTLGQGPEFLTYFQNEAQLEKSRLLSDRFSAERPKGSFSTLEIQRTEQGDSAMYLCASTGIGSNTGELFFGEGSRLTVL.

Comments on this clonotype: A much larger clone sits a single nucleotide away, making a read error possible. The V gene is TRBV6-2 or TRBV6-3, the J gene TRBJ2-1, with 9 bases fitting TRBD2. The CDR3 covers 16 residues. Germline V gene data show CDR1 as MNHEY and CDR2 as SVGEGT. V lost 4 bases and J lost 5; bases outside the gene matches: 9. The CDR3 is CASSWGGRAAHNEQFF. The CDR3 region has the DNA TGTGCCAGCAGTTGGGGCGGGAGGGCTGCGCACAATGAGCAGTTCTTC.

This clonotype has a count of ten or more. The chain joins TRBV28 to TRBJ2-3, with no clear D. V was pared by 3 bases and J by 4 bases, with 26 bases between. Germline-derived CDR1 and CDR2 are MDHEN and SYDVKM. The CDR3 is made up of 19 amino acids. CDR3 nucleotide sequence: TGTGCCAGCAGTTTGGTCCTTGAAAGCGCCGAGGAGTTATCAGATACGCAGTATTTT. Its protein product is CASSLVLESAEELSDTQYF.